This TCR beta chain stems from a study of tissue T cells after allogeneic stem cell transplantation. CDR3 length: 15 amino acids. Germline lookup yields CDR1 MNHEY and CDR2 SMNVEV (reference sequence). The V end lost 2 bases, the J end lost 7 bases, and 12 bases lay between the germline ends. Some clones are missing from TCRdb's copy, which holds only in-frame ones; the method was immunoSEQ multiplex PCR. The repertoire has about 6,300 clones, about two thirds of them found once; the top ten carry roughly 6.5%. The TCR sequence derives from a woman aged 18-49 years with breast cancer. Sequencing used tissue from the rectum, obtained at autopsy. This sequence joins TRBV27 and TRBJ1-6; D not resolved. CDR3 loop: CASSLRLSRNSPLHF. CDR3 nucleotide sequence: TGTGCCAGCAGTTTACGGCTAAGTAGGAATTCACCCCTCCACTTT.